The 30 T cell receptor beta chains listed next were all sequenced from one sample in a study of CD8 T cells in Susac syndrome. The RNA input was about 0.5 to 1 ug, and it was reverse transcribed with random hexamers. MiXCR, run by TCRdb on the immunoSEQ multiplex PCR reads, gives a single entry per CDR3 protein. This table has about 85,000 distinct CDR3 sequences, just under 95% appearing once. The sequenced sample consisted of CD8+ T cells from PBMCs. These receptors all come from a human donor with Susac syndrome.

As concerns this clonotype: A junction boundary mismatches the germline segment, possibly from a read error. V usage is TRBV7-7 and J usage is TRBJ2-2, with 7 bases aligning to TRBD2. Germline assignment: CDR1 SSHAT and CDR2 FNYEAQ (reference sequence). The CDR3 spans 15 residues. CDR3 bases: TGTGCTAGCAGCTTAGACGCTAGCGGCACCGGGGAGCTGTTTTTT. Protein product: CASSLDASGTGELFF.

The CDR3 DNA follows: TGTGCCACCAGTGATCTGCGGGGGGGCACGCAGTATTTT. The encoded protein is CATSDLRGGTQYF. This sequence joins TRBV24-1 and TRBJ2-3, with 9 bases aligning to TRBD2. The germline gives CDR1 KGHDR, CDR2 SFDVKD. The CDR3 extends over 13 amino acids. With V trimmed by 3 bases and J by 9 bases, 3 bases remained unmatched.

The CDR3 reads CASSHPADTQYF. The DNA of the CDR3 is TGTGCCAGCAGTCACCCGGCAGATACGCAGTATTTT. V and J are TRBV12-3 or TRBV12-4 and TRBJ2-3; D not certain. CDR3 length: 12 residues. Trimming pared 5 bases from V and 4 bases from J, leaving 7 bases between.

This rearrangement joins TRBV12-3 or TRBV12-4 to TRBJ2-7; D gene uncertain. V was shortened by 2 bases and J by 3 bases, with 8 bases between the two germline ends. There are 13 residues in the CDR3. DNA of the CDR3: TGTGCCAGCAGTTTATCAGTACTCTACGAGCAGTACTTC. As protein: CASSLSVLYEQYF.

A remark on this clonotype: An end of the junction differs from the germline gene, which may be a read error. This chain links TRBV7-9 with TRBJ2-5, with 7 bases fitting TRBD1. CDR1 and CDR2 from the germline V gene are SEHNR and FQNEAQ (reference sequence). The length of the CDR3 is 12 residues. The CDR3 loop is CASSVPWDSQDF. CDR3 in DNA: TGTGCCAGCAGCGTGCCCTGGGACAGCCAAGACTTC.

The V call is TRBV11-2, the J call TRBJ2-3; D is possibly TRBD2 (5 bases). The CDR3 has 17 residues. Germline CDR1 and CDR2: SGHAT and FQNNGV. V was pared by 3 bases and J by 2 bases, with 18 bases between. The CDR3 coding sequence is TGTGCCAGCAGCTTTCCCCGGGAAGGGCCCAACACAGATACGCAGTATTTT. Translated, it gives CASSFPREGPNTDTQYF. Filled out from reference TRBV11-2 and TRBJ2-3, the complete variable domain reads EAGVAQSPRYKIIEKRQSVAFWCNPISGHATLYWYQQILGQGPKLLIQFQNNGVVDDSQLPKDRFSAERLKGVDSTLKIQPAKLEDSAVYLCASSFPREGPNTDTQYFGPGTRLTVL.

The chain joins TRBV20-1 to TRBJ2-5; D is uncertain. V dropped 1 base and J dropped 4 bases, with 4 bases sitting between them. From germline, CDR1 is DFQATT and CDR2 SNEGSKA (reference sequence). The CDR3 has 11 amino acids. This CDR3 is CSARGGETQYF. The CDR3 DNA follows: TGCAGTGCTAGAGGGGGAGAGACCCAGTACTTC.

This clonotype appeared a single time. This rearrangement joins TRBV4-3 to TRBJ2-2, with unresolved D. Germline V lookup: CDR1 LGHNA, CDR2 YSLEER. The CDR3 extends over 15 amino acids. Trimming took 1 base from V and 0 from J, leaving 6 bases between them. The DNA for the CDR3 is TGCGCCAGCAGCCAAGGCACGGCGAACACCGGGGAGCTGTTTTTT. It specifies CASSQGTANTGELFF.

The V and J genes are TRBV5-1 and TRBJ1-1, with 7 bases that match TRBD1. This CDR3 has 15 residues. Trimming took 0 bases from V and 0 from J; bases not matched to a gene: 2. The germline V gene has CDR1 SGHRS and CDR2 YFSETQ. The CDR3 loop reads CASSLEDRLNTEAFF. Here the CDR3 DNA reads TGCGCCAGCAGCTTGGAGGACAGGCTGAACACTGAAGCTTTCTTT.

The chain recombines TRBV20-1 with TRBJ2-1; possibly TRBD1 for D (5 bases). Trimming cost V 4 bases and J 10 bases, with 11 bases left between them. CDR3 length equals 11 residues. Per the germline V gene, CDR1 is DFQATT and CDR2 is SNEGSKA (reference sequence). The CDR3 DNA reads TGCAGTGCTAAAGACAGCCCAGAGCAGTTCTTC. Translation gives CSAKDSPEQFF.

This chain uses TRBV19 with TRBJ2-4, with D possibly called TRBD1 or TRBD2 (5 bases each). The CDR3 totals 12 residues. The germline V gene encodes CDR1 LNHDA and CDR2 SQIVND (reference sequence). Trimming took 5 bases from V and 10 from J, leaving 12 bases between them. DNA for the CDR3: TGTGCCAGTAGTGAGGGGCTCCATATTCAGTACTTC. The encoded protein is CASSEGLHIQYF.

The chain joins TRBV5-1 to TRBJ2-7; perhaps TRBD1 as D (5 bases). CDR3 length: 17 residues. Trimming shortened V by 3 bases and J by 0 bases, and 19 bases separated the two germline ends. Per the germline V gene, CDR1 is SGHRS and CDR2 is YFSETQ. CDR3 loop: CASSSAYLTEYSYEQYF. The CDR3 bases are TGCGCCAGCAGCTCGGCTTACCTGACAGAATACTCCTACGAGCAGTACTTC. The full variable domain, in which reference TRBV5-1 and TRBJ2-7 provide the parts outside the CDR3, is KAGVTQTPRYLIKTRGQQVTLSCSPISGHRSVSWYQQTPGQGLQFLFEYFSETQRNKGNFPGRFSGRQFSNSRSEMNVSTLELGDSALYLCASSSAYLTEYSYEQYFGPGTRLTVT.

The rearrangement joins TRBV27 to TRBJ2-7; D is undetermined. There are 15 residues in the CDR3. CDR1 MNHEY and CDR2 SMNVEV come from the germline V gene (reference sequence). Trimming removed 5 bases from V and 1 base from J, with 15 bases in between. The CDR3 DNA reads as TGTGCCAGCAGTCTTTATCCACCGACTTCCTACGAGCAGTACTTC. Protein: CASSLYPPTSYEQYF.

The rearrangement uses TRBV15 and TRBJ2-1; D could derive from TRBD1 or TRBD2 (5 bases each). V was cut by 8 bases and J by 5 bases, with 16 bases left in between. The V gene's germline CDR1 is LNHNV and CDR2 YYDKDF (reference sequence). This CDR3 has 14 amino acids. The chain's CDR3 is CATAEGQADNEQFF. Here the CDR3 DNA reads TGTGCCACCGCAGAGGGGCAAGCCGACAATGAGCAGTTCTTC.

The chain joins TRBV7-9 to TRBJ2-7; 7 bases fit TRBD1. The CDR3 totals 15 residues. The germline V gene encodes CDR1 SEHNR and CDR2 FQNEAQ (reference sequence). J lost 4 bases, V lost 5 bases, and 11 bases had no gene match. The CDR3 reads CASSPRQGQAYEQYF. The CDR3 DNA is TGTGCCAGCAGCCCCAGACAGGGCCAAGCGTACGAGCAGTACTTC.

As to this clonotype: Since the CDR3 does not end with the conserved phenylalanine or tryptophan, this likely comes from a read error. The chain uses TRBV20-1 and TRBJ2-7; D not resolved. Germline loops: CDR1 DFQATT, CDR2 SNEGSKA (reference sequence). V was trimmed by 5 bases and J by 6 bases, leaving 11 bases between them. CDR3 size: 11 residues. The CDR3 is CSAPTPGEQYL. CDR3 in DNA: TGCAGTGCTCCAACACCGGGCGAGCAGTACTTG.

In this sample, this clonotype turned up once. J is TRBJ1-1 and V is TRBV4-1; the D is unclear. The V end was cut by 1 base, the J end by 7 bases, with 13 bases between. The CDR3 consists of 14 residues. Germline loops: CDR1 MGHRA, CDR2 YSYEKL. The CDR3 DNA follows: TGCGCCAGCAGCCAAGCCGCGGGCGGAGGTGAAGCTTTCTTT. Amino acids: CASSQAAGGGEAFF.

The chain is built from TRBV6-5 and TRBJ2-7, with D unclear. Per the germline V gene, CDR1 is MNHEY and CDR2 is SVGAGI. V was clipped by 9 bases and J by 5 bases, with 5 bases between them. The CDR3 covers 9 residues. CDR3 DNA: TGTGCCAGTAAGGACGAGCAGTACTTC. Protein sequence: CASKDEQYF.

V gene TRBV27 combines with J gene TRBJ2-3; D is unresolved. V gave up 1 base and J gave up 0 bases, with 5 bases separating them. CDR1 is MNHEY and CDR2 is SMNVEV in the germline V gene (reference sequence). The CDR3 is 14 residues long. The CDR3 spells CASSLYPSTDTQYF. In DNA form, the CDR3 reads TGTGCCAGCAGTTTATATCCTAGCACAGATACGCAGTATTTT.

The chain combines TRBV28 with TRBJ2-7, with 13 bases lining up with TRBD2. V was clipped by 5 bases and J by 4 bases; unmatched bases: 5. The CDR3 runs 15 residues. Germline V lookup: CDR1 MDHEN, CDR2 SYDVKM. The CDR3 here is CASSRGTSGEYEQYF. In DNA, the CDR3 is TGTGCCAGCAGTAGAGGGACTAGCGGGGAGTACGAGCAGTACTTC. Variable domain in full (rest from reference TRBV28 and TRBJ2-7): DVKVTQSSRYLVKRTGEKVFLECVQDMDHENMFWYRQDPGLGLRLIYFSYDVKMKEKGDIPEGYSVSREKKERFSLILESASTNQTSMYLCASSRGTSGEYEQYFGPGTRLTVT.

The chain carries TRBV20-1 and TRBJ1-1; unclear D gene. CDR3 length equals 14 residues. V shed 4 bases and J shed 2 bases, with 14 bases lying between them. Germline CDR1 DFQATT, CDR2 SNEGSKA (reference sequence). The CDR3 protein is CSATSGEKNTEAFF. In nucleotides, the CDR3 is TGCAGTGCTACGTCAGGAGAAAAAAACACTGAAGCTTTCTTT.

This clonotype is labeled as medium-sized (0.01 to 0.1%). The chain couples TRBV5-6 to TRBJ2-7; 7 positions agree with TRBD2. V trimming: 2 bases; J trimming: 4 bases; junction bases outside the gene matches: 3. The length of the CDR3 is 13 residues. Germline CDR1 is SGHDT and CDR2 is YYEEEE. The CDR3 is CASSFGGSYEQYF. The CDR3 DNA sequence: TGTGCCAGCAGCTTTGGCGGGAGTTACGAGCAGTACTTC.

The chain has TRBV6-5 and TRBJ1-3, with TRBD1 matching 7 bases. Germline trimming cut 6 bases from V and 2 bases from J; bases unmatched to any gene: 10. The CDR3 runs 16 residues. CDR1 MNHEY and CDR2 SVGAGI come from the germline V gene. Here the CDR3 reads CASSLQGMPTGNTIYF. As DNA, the CDR3 is TGTGCCAGCAGCTTACAGGGGATGCCGACTGGAAACACCATATATTTT.

The chain uses TRBV3-1 and TRBJ1-2; D not resolved. Germline CDR1 reads LGHDT; CDR2 reads YNNKEL (reference sequence). The V end lost 1 base, the J end lost 2 bases, and 11 bases lay between the germline ends. The CDR3 has 15 amino acids. As DNA, the CDR3 is TGTGCCAGCAGCCAAGGGAACATCCGCAACTATGGCTACACCTTC. Protein product: CASSQGNIRNYGYTF.

V is TRBV20-1 and J is TRBJ1-4, with D possibly being TRBD1 (6 bases). The CDR3 is 15 amino acids. V was clipped by 6 bases and J by 8 bases, with 22 bases between them. Germline V gene data show CDR1 as DFQATT and CDR2 as SNEGSKA (reference sequence). In DNA form, the CDR3 reads TGCAGTGCCTCTTGGGGGGGCGAAGAAGCCGAAAAACTGTTTTTT. Its protein is CSASWGGEEAEKLFF.

The chain is built from TRBV20-1 and TRBJ2-3, with 12 bases aligning to TRBD2. Germline V lookup: CDR1 DFQATT, CDR2 SNEGSKA (reference sequence). There are 20 residues in the CDR3. Germline trimming cut 1 base from V and 1 base from J; bases unmatched to any gene: 15. This CDR3 reads CSARANGLAGFIGGTDTQYF. The CDR3, as DNA: TGCAGTGCTAGAGCTAACGGACTAGCGGGATTTATCGGTGGCACAGATACGCAGTATTTT.

This chain connects TRBV5-6 to TRBJ1-4; a weak D match, TRBD1 (6 bases). Germline V CDR1 and CDR2: SGHDT, YYEEEE. Between the trimmed V and J ends, which lost 0 bases and 0 bases, there was a span of 15 bases. The CDR3 is 18 amino acids. CDR3 coding DNA: TGTGCCAGCAGCTTGGCCGGGACAACGGTTGCAACTAATGAAAAACTGTTTTTT. Its translation is CASSLAGTTVATNEKLFF.

The CDR3 nucleotides read TGCGCCAGCAGGCCGGGCGGTAGCAACTACGAGCAGTACTTC. This translates into CASRPGGSNYEQYF. The V and J genes are TRBV5-1 and TRBJ2-7, with no clear D. Germline loops: CDR1 SGHRS, CDR2 YFSETQ. The germline V and J ends were trimmed by 5 bases and 3 bases, with 15 bases remaining between them. The CDR3 extends over 14 amino acids. The full variable domain, in which reference TRBV5-1 and TRBJ2-7 provide the parts outside the CDR3, is KAGVTQTPRYLIKTRGQQVTLSCSPISGHRSVSWYQQTPGQGLQFLFEYFSETQRNKGNFPGRFSGRQFSNSRSEMNVSTLELGDSALYLCASRPGGSNYEQYFGPGTRLTVT.

V is TRBV9 and J is TRBJ2-5, with 10 bases that match TRBD2. Germline V gene lookup returns CDR1 SGDLS and CDR2 YYNGEE. V lost 3 bases, J lost 7 bases, and 9 bases stayed unmatched. The CDR3 extends over 15 amino acids. The CDR3 sequence: CASSAEREGLGTQYF. As DNA, the CDR3 is TGTGCCAGCAGCGCTGAGCGGGAGGGGCTGGGGACCCAGTACTTC.

This chain links TRBV13 with TRBJ2-2; D possibly corresponds to TRBD2 (6 bases). CDR1 and CDR2 (germline): PRHDT, FYEKMQ (reference sequence). The CDR3 is 16 residues long. Trimming pared 5 bases from V and 4 bases from J, leaving 17 bases between. This CDR3 is CASSAPGGISTGELFF. The CDR3 DNA reads as TGTGCCAGCAGCGCCCCTGGGGGGATAAGCACCGGGGAGCTGTTTTTT.